This T cell receptor (beta chain) was recorded in a study of tumor-infiltrating lymphocytes in oesophageal squamous cell carcinoma. Germline CDR1 is SGHVS and CDR2 is FQNEAQ. CDR3 length equals 15 residues. TCRdb independently ran MiXCR on the PCR reads; one entry per CDR3 protein. The data contain just over 15,000 distinct CDR3 sequences, 45% to 50% of them seen just once; the ten biggest clones take up about a sixth. The source is a male donor with esophageal squamous cell carcinoma. Sample: esophageal tumor tissue. The chain employs TRBV7-8 and TRBJ2-3; 8 bases map to TRBD1. The J call could be wrong; TRBJ2-7 is a better fit for the DNA end. The CDR3 DNA follows: TGTGCCAGCAGCAAAAATCCCGGACAGGGCTACGAGCAGTACTTC. Translated: CASSKNPGQGYEQYF.